This T cell receptor (beta chain) was observed in a study of control samples from healthy donors and cancer patients. The method was immunoSEQ multiplex PCR; TCRdb's version includes in-frame clones alone and lacks a portion of them. The data show about 20,000 clones, with 65% to 90% seen just once and around 29% held by the top ten. The CDR3 has 11 amino acids. From germline, CDR1 is DFQATT and CDR2 SNEGSKA (reference sequence). The ends were cut back, 6 bases at V and 5 bases at J, with 9 bases in the middle. The chain carries TRBV20-1 and TRBJ2-3, with D tentatively TRBD2 (5 bases). This TCR was sampled from a man in his sixties with head and neck cancer. Input material: PBMCs. For the CDR3, the DNA is TGCAGTGCCTCCGCGGGAGATACGCAGTATTTT. It specifies CSASAGDTQYF.